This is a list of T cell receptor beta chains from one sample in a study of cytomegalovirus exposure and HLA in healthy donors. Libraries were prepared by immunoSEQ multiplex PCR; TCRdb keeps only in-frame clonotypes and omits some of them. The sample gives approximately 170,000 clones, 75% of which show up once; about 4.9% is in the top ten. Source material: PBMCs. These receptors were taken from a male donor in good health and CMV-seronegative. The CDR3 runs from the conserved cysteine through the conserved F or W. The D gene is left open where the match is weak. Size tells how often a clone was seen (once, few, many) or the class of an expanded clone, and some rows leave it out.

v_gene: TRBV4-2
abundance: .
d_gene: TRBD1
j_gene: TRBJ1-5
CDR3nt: TGTGCCAGCAGCCAGGAACAGGGGGCCGGCAATCAGCCCCAGCATTTT
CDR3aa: CASSQEQGAGNQPQHF

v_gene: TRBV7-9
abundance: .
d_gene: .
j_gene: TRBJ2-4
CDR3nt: TGTGCCAGCAGCTTTCAGGGGTGGCAAGACATTCAGTACTTC
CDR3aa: CASSFQGWQDIQYF

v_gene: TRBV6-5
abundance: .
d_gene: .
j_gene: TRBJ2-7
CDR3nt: TGTGCCAGCAGTTACTCGGAGGGACAGACATCCTACGAGCAGTACTTC
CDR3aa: CASSYSEGQTSYEQYF

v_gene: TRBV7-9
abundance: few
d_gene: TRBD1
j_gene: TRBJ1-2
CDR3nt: TGTGCCAGCAGCTTAGAGGGGGCAGGAGGCTACACCTTC
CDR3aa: CASSLEGAGGYTF

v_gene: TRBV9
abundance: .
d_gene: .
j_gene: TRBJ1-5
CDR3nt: TGTGCCAGCAGCGTAGCGTCTGGCCAGCCCCAGCATTTT
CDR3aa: CASSVASGQPQHF

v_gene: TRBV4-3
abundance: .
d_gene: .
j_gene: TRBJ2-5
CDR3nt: TGCGCCAGCAGCCAAGGCGGAGGTCAAGAGACCCAGTACTTC
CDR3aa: CASSQGGGQETQYF

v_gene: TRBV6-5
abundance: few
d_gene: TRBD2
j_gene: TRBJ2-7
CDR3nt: TGTGCCAGCAGTCCCAGAGTAGGGAGGGACGAGCAGTACTTC
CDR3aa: CASSPRVGRDEQYF

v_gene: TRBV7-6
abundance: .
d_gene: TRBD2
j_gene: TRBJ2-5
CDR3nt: TGTGCCAGCAGCTTTAAGCGGGCGGGAGTCGGCGAGACCCAGTACTTC
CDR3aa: CASSFKRAGVGETQYF

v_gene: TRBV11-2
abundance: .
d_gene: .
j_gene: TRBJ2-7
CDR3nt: TGTGCCAGCGCTCAAGGAGGCGAGCAGTACTTC
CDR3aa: CASAQGGEQYF

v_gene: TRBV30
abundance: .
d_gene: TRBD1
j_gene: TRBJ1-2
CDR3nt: TGTGCCTGGGTGGGACAGGAAAGGAATGGCTACACCTTC
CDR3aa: CAWVGQERNGYTF

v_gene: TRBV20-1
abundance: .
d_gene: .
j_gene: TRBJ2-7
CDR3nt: TGCAGTGCTAGGCCAGGGATCGAGCAGTACTTC
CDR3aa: CSARPGIEQYF

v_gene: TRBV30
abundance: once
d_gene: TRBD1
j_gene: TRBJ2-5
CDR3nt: TGTGCCTGGAGTGACGGGACAGCCCAAGAGACCCAGTACTTC
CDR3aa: CAWSDGTAQETQYF

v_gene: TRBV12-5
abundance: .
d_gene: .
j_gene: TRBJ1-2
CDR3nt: TGTGCTAGTGGGGGGGAGGGACAAGGGAATGGCTACACCTTC
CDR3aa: CASGGEGQGNGYTF

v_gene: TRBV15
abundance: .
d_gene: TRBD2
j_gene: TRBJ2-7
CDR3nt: TGTGCCACCAGCAGAGTAACTAGCGGGGACGAGCAGTACTTC
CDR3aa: CATSRVTSGDEQYF

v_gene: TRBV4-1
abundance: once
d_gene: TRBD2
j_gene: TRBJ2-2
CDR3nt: TGCGCCAGCAGCCTCCCGGGACTAGCGGGGAAGAACACCGGGGAGCTGTTTTTT
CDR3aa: CASSLPGLAGKNTGELFF

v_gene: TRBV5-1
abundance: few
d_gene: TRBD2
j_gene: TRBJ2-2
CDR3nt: TGCGCCAGCAGCTCGGGGGGTCAGAACACCGGGGAGCTGTTTTTT
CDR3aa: CASSSGGQNTGELFF

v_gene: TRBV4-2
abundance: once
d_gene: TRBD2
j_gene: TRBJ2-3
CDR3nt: TGTGCCAGCAGCCGGGGACTAGCGCAGACTAGCACAGATACGCAGTATTTT
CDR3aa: CASSRGLAQTSTDTQYF

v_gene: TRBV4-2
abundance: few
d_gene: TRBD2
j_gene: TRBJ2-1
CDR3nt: TGTGCCAGCACCTCTTCAGCGGGGGCTGTCAATGAGCAGTTCTTC
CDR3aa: CASTSSAGAVNEQFF

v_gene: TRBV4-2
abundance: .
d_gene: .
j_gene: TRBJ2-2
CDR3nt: TGTGCCAGCAGCCAAGATATAGGACTCCTCACCGGGGAGCTGTTTTTT
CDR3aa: CASSQDIGLLTGELFF

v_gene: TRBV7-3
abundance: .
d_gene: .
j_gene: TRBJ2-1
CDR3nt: TGTGCCAGCAGCTTAATGCAGGGCCCCTACAATGAGCAGTTCTTC
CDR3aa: CASSLMQGPYNEQFF

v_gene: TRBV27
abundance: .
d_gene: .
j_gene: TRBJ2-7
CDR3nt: TGTGCCAGCAGTCCCTCAGGGGCCATAATCAACTACGAGCAGTACTTC
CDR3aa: CASSPSGAIINYEQYF

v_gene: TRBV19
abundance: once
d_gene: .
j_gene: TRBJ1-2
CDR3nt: TGTGCCAGTAGTCGACCAGGGGTTAACTATGGCTACACCTTC
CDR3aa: CASSRPGVNYGYTF

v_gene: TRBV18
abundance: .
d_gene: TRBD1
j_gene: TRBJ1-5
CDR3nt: TGTGCCAGCTCACTGCGGACAGGGGTCAATCAGCCCCAGCATTTT
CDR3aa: CASSLRTGVNQPQHF

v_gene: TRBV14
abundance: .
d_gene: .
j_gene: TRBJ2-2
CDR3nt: TGTGCCAGCAGTCAGCGGGCAACGAACACCGGGGAGCTGTTTTTT
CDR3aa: CASSQRATNTGELFF

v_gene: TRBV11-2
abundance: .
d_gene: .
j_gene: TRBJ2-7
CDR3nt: TGTGCCAGCAGCTTAGGACCGGGAGAGCAGTACTTC
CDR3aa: CASSLGPGEQYF

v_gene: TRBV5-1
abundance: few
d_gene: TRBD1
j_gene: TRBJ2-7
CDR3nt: TGCGCCAGCAGCTTGGATTCCGGACAGGGGGCGGGTGAGCAGTACTTC
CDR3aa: CASSLDSGQGAGEQYF

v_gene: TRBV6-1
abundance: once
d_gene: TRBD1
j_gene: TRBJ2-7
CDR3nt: TGTGCCAGCAGTGACAGGGGGTACGAGCAGTACTTC
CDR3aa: CASSDRGYEQYF

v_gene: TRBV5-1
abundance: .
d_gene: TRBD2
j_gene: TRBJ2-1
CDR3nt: TGCGCCAGCAGCTCCGGACTAGCGGGAGGTGGCGATGAGCAGTTCTTC
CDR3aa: CASSSGLAGGGDEQFF

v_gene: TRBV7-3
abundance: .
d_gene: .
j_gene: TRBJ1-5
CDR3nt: TGTGCCAGCAGGAGTCCAGGGACACCGGGACAGCCCCAGCATTTT
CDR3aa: CASRSPGTPGQPQHF

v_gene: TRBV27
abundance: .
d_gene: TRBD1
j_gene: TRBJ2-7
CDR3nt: TGTGCCAGCAGTTTGACAGGGCTCTCCTACGAGCAGTACTTC
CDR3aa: CASSLTGLSYEQYF

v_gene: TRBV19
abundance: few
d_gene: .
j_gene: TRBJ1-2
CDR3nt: TGTGCCAGTAGTCCCCCTCAGACCTTC
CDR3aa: CASSPPQTF

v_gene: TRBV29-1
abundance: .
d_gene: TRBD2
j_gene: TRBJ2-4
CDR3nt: TGCAGCGTTGTGGGGGACGGGGGGAGCAAAAACATTCAGTACTTC
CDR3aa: CSVVGDGGSKNIQYF

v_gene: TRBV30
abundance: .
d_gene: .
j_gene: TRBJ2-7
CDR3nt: TGTGCCTGGAGTGGGACTGGCCCCGGGGGGCAGTACTTC
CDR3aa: CAWSGTGPGGQYF

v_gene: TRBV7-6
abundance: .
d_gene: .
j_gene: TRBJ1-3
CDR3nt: TGTGCCAGCAGCATTGACAGTTCGTCTGGAAACACCATATATTTT
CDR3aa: CASSIDSSSGNTIYF

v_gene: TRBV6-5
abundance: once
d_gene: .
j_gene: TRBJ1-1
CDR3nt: TGTGCCAGCAGGGAGACCTACACTGAAGCTTTCTTT
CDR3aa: CASRETYTEAFF

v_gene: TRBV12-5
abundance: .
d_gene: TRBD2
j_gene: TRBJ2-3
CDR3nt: TGTGCTAGTGGTTTGGGCGGGGGGGGCACAGATACGCAGTATTTT
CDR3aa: CASGLGGGGTDTQYF

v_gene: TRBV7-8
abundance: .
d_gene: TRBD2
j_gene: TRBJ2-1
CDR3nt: TGTGCCAGCAGCTCCCGGTCGGGACTAGCGACTGATGAGCAGTTCTTC
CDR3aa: CASSSRSGLATDEQFF

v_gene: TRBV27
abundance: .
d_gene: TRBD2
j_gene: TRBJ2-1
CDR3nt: TGTGCCAGCAGTTCTAGCGGGAGCTCCTACAATGAGCAGTTCTTC
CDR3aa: CASSSSGSSYNEQFF

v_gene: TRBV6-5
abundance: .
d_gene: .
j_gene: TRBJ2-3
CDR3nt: TGTGCCAGCAGTTACTCCCAACCGCGTCGGACAGATACGCAGTATTTT
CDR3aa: CASSYSQPRRTDTQYF

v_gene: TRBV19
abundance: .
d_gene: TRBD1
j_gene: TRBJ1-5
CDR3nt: TGTGCCAGTAGTAAACAGGGGTCCAATCAGCCCCAGCATTTT
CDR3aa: CASSKQGSNQPQHF

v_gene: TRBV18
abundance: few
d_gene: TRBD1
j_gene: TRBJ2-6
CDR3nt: TGTGCCAGCTCGAAACAGGGGGCGAGCTCTGGGGCCAACGTCCTGACTTTC
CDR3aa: CASSKQGASSGANVLTF

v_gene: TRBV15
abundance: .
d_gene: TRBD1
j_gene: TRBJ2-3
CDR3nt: TGTGCCACCAGCAGAGGGGACAGGAGCACAGATACGCAGTATTTT
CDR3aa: CATSRGDRSTDTQYF

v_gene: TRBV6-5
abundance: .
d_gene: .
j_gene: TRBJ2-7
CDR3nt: TGTGCCACCGGGACACAATACGAGCAGTACTTC
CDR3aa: CATGTQYEQYF

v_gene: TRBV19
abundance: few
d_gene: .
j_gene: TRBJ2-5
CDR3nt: TGTGCCAGTAGCGGGAGTGGGGAGACCCAGTACTTC
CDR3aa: CASSGSGETQYF

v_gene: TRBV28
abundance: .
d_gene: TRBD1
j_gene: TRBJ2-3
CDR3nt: TGTGCCAGCAGTTTATTAACGCAGGGGGCCACAGATACGCAGTATTTT
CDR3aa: CASSLLTQGATDTQYF

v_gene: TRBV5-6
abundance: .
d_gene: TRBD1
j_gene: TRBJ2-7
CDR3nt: TGTGCCAGCAGCTCCCCGGGACAGGGTCGCGAGCAGTACTTC
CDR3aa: CASSSPGQGREQYF

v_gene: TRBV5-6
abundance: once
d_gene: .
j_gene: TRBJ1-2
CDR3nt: TGTGCCAGCAGCTTTCTCGGACAGCCCTATGGCTACACTTTC
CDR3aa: CASSFLGQPYGYTF

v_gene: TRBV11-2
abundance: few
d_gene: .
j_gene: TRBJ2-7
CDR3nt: TGTGCCAGCACCTCTACAGAAGGCTACGAGCAGTACTTC
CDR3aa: CASTSTEGYEQYF

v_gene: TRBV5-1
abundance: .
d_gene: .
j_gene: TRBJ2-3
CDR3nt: TGCGCCAGCAGTGTTGGTTTAGCCTCGTCAGAAGCGCAGTATTTT
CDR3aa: CASSVGLASSEAQYF

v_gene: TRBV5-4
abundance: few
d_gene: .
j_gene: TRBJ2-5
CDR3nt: TGTGCCAGCAGCTCAGCGCGGGGGCCACAAGAGACCCAGTACTTC
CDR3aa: CASSSARGPQETQYF

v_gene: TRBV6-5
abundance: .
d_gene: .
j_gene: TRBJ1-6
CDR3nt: TGTGCCAGCAGTTCCGGGACACATTATTCACCCCTCCACTTT
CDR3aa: CASSSGTHYSPLHF

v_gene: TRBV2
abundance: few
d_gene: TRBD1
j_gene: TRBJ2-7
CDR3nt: TGTGCCAGCAGGAGGACAGGGTTTTCCTACGAGCAGTACTTC
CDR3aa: CASRRTGFSYEQYF

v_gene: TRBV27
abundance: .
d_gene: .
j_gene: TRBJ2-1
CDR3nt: TGTGCCAGCAGCATCCGACCGGGCGGGTACAATGAGCAGTTCTTC
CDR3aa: CASSIRPGGYNEQFF